In this sample, the clone carrying this T cell receptor (beta chain) turned up a few times. Its matching antigen is unknown. TCRdb itself ran the 5' RACE reads through MiXCR, one entry per CDR3 protein. The data show 40,000 to 45,000 distinct CDR3 sequences, with about 6.8% seen just once and about 39% held by the top ten. This record comes from a study of spatial heterogeneity in lung cancer. About the research overall: Sequences of the beta chain were consistently detected in greater numbers than alpha-chain sequences.

Germline V CDR1 and CDR2: SEHNR, FQNEAQ (reference sequence). V was cut by 4 bases and J by 3 bases, with 15 bases left in between. The CDR3 totals 15 residues. Study-wide points: Ubiquitous expanded tumor TCRs appeared in blood more at resection than follow-up.

Time point here: sample taken at primary tumor resection. The cohort: 70 to 75 early-stage, untreated non-small cell lung cancer patients. The study sequenced unsorted whole RNA from tumor, nontumor lung or frozen PBMC. This clonotype originated in a female donor with early-stage non-small cell lung cancer. The sample was PBMCs, taken at surgery. V is TRBV7-9 and J is TRBJ1-2; D unclear. The CDR3, as DNA: TGTGCCAGCAGCTCCCACGAAGACGGATACTATGGCTACACCTTC. Translation gives CASSSHEDGYYGYTF.